This T cell receptor (beta chain) was sequenced for a study of control samples from healthy donors and cancer patients (dated by TCRdb to the early 2020s). Comments on this clone: Its antigen is unknown. Base qualities are not provided; no much larger clone lies one nucleotide away.

Receptors were amplified or captured by the immunoSEQ multiplex PCR assay. The table comes from immuneACCESS by way of TCRdb, which keeps in-frame sequences with V and J called. Part of the clones is missing from these tables; in studies checked, under half for an unresolved V gene and the rest for unknown reasons. The sample has 100,000 to 150,000 clones on record, roughly 90% of them singletons. Clones ranked in the top ten supply about 2.2% of the sample. From the germline V gene, CDR1 is SGHDT and CDR2 is YYEEEE. V loses 2 bases of germline sequence and J loses 4 bases, and the interval between the two ends is 10 bases. The CDR3, cysteine through phenylalanine, is 13 amino acids long. The CDR3 DNA has 39 bases and is translated from base 1.

The source material was blood. This sequence uses TRBV5-6 and TRBJ2-7, with TRBD1 perhaps the D gene, on 6 matching bases. The source is a woman between 45 and 65 years old in good health. At the DNA level, the sequence is TGTGCCAGCAGCTTTCCAGGGGTATACGAGCAGTACTTC. Its product reads: CASSFPGVYEQYF.